The clone carrying this T cell receptor beta chain was seen more than once but under ten times. Antigen specificity is unknown. TCRdb reprocessed the 5' RACE reads via MiXCR and lists one record per CDR3 protein. This sample has about 50,000 distinct CDR3 sequences, with approximately 12% found just once. These data are taken from a study of T-cell memory formation after mild COVID-19. Study-wide background: Each donor largely had its own TCR clusters.

CDR1 and CDR2 from the germline V gene are DFQATT and SNEGSKA (reference sequence). Trimming took off 7 bases at V and 10 bases at J, with 23 bases between the two ends. The CDR3 length is 14 residues. Overall study findings and caveats: Unconfirmed was the SARS-CoV-2 specificity of second-wave clones that peaked on day 37. Contracting clones from day 15 to 85 had balanced CD4/CD8; later expanders favoured CD4+. Some responding clones appeared in pre-infection memory, suggesting cross-reactive memory joined.

The clonotype was recovered from a man aged 18 to 29 who had mild COVID-19 (a few samples of this study predate the infection). Cell type and time point are not known. The sequencing sample was made of PBMCs or a T cell subset sorted from them (not recorded which). The V and J genes are TRBV20-1 and TRBJ2-1; no clear D. The CDR3 spells CSGPPLLGSREQFF. The DNA of the CDR3 is TGCAGTGGACCTCCGCTCCTCGGGTCCCGCGAGCAGTTCTTC.